This T cell receptor beta chain was documented in a study of CD8 T cells in ankylosing spondylitis. Study-wide points: In reactive arthritis synovial fluid and blood, some motif variants had been reported before. Characteristic, it appeared, of ankylosing spondylitis blood was a TCR beta motif of eight or nine highly homologous variants.

Germline V lookup: CDR1 MNHEY, CDR2 SVGEGT. The CDR3 consists of 12 residues. V was trimmed by 0 bases and J by 4 bases, leaving 4 bases between them. This clonotype was observed many times. Its antigen is still unknown. One entry per CDR3 protein results from TCRdb running MiXCR on the 5' RACE reads. The sample yields fewer than 200,000 distinct CDR3 sequences, about 20% seen once. This TCR came from a male donor under 30 with ankylosing spondylitis or in good health (not recorded which). The V and J genes are TRBV6-2 or TRBV6-3 and TRBJ2-7; D ambiguous. The sequenced sample was blood, either unsorted or a sorted T cell fraction (not recorded which). CDR3 sequence (DNA): TGTGCCAGCAGTTACTCGAGGTACGAGCAGTACGTC. This gives the protein CASSYSRYEQYV.